The sequence of this T cell receptor (beta chain) was determined in a study of post-analysis software for immune sequencing data. Study-wide findings and caveats: Comparison of patients with controls showed 4 to 6 TRBV segments more frequent in patients, TRBV5-6, TRBV5-1 and TRBV20-1 among them.

The germline gives CDR1 SGHTA, CDR2 FQGNSA. The trim removed 6 bases at V and 9 bases at J, leaving 13 bases unmatched. CDR3 length: 15 residues. This clonotype was detected only a few times. Its antigen is undetermined. Libraries were made from TCR beta cDNA, and they carried unique molecular identifiers. TCRdb recomputed calls from the PCR reads with MiXCR, one row per CDR3 protein. The table has about 680,000 distinct CDR3 sequences, over 45% seen once. The sample was blood. The sequence was obtained from a girl aged 2 to 9 with multiple sclerosis. The rearrangement joins TRBV7-2 to TRBJ2-1, with 8 positions matching TRBD2. CDR3 protein: CASRRPGTSIGEQFF. CDR3 nucleotide sequence: TGTGCCAGCAGGAGGCCGGGGACTAGTATCGGTGAGCAGTTCTTC.